This record concerns one T cell receptor (beta chain) sequence. The V gene lost 5 bases and the J gene lost 2 bases, with 9 bases spanning the gap. The CDR3 spans 13 residues. CDR1 KGHSH and CDR2 LQKENI come from the germline V gene. This entry belongs to a study of T cell repertoires in cytomegalovirus infection. Using its own MiXCR run on the reads, TCRdb lists one record per CDR3 protein. Of about 260,000 distinct CDR3 sequences in the sample, roughly an eighth were seen once. Input material: PBMCs. The V call is TRBV18, the J call TRBJ1-1, with unresolved D. The TCR originated in a human donor in good health (CMV status not recorded). Some clones in this sample may be carry-over from other donors' samples. The CDR3 DNA reads as TGTGCCAGCTCAGATACTAGAAACACTGAAGCTTTCTTT. Translation: CASSDTRNTEAFF.